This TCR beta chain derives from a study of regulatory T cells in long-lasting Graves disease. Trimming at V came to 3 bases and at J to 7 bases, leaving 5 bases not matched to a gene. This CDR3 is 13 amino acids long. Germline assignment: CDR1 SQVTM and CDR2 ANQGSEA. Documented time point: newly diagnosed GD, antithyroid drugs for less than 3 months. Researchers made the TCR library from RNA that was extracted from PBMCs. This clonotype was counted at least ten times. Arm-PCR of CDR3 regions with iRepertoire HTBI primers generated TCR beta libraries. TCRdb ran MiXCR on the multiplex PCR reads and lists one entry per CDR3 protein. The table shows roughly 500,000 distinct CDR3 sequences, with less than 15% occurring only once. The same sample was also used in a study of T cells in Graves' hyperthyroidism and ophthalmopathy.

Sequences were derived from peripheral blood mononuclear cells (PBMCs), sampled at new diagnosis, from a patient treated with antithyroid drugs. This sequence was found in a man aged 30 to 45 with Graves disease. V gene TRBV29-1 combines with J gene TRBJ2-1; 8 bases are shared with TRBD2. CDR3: CSVESGLGNEQFF. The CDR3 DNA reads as TGCAGCGTTGAGTCGGGACTAGGGAATGAGCAGTTCTTC.